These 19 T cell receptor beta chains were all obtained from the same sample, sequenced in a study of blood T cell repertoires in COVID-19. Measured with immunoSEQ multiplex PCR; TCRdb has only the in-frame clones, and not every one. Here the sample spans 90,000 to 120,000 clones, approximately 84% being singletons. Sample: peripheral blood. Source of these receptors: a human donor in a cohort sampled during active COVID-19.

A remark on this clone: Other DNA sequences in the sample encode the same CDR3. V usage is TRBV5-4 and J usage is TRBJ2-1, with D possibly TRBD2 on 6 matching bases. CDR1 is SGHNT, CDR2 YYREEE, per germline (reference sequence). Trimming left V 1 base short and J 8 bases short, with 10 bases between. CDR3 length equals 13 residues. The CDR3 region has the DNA TGTGCCAGCAGCTTGCAGGGAGGCGATGAGCAGTTCTTC. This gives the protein CASSLQGGDEQFF.

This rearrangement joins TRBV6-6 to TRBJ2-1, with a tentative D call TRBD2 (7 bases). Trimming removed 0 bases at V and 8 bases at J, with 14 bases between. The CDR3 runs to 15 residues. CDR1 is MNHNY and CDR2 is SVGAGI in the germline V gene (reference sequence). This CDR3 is CASSYSRGRGDEQFF. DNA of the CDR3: TGTGCCAGCAGTTACTCAAGGGGGAGGGGCGATGAGCAGTTCTTC.

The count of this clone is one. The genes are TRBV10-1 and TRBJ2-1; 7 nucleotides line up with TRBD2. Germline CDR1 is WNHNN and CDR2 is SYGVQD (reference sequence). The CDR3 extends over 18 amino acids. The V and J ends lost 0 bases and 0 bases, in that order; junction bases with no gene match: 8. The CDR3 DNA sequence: TGCGCCAGCAGTGAGTCGAACGCTAGCGGATCCTCCTACAATGAGCAGTTCTTC. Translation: CASSESNASGSSYNEQFF.

The CDR3 sequence: CASRVLREVTYEQYF. CDR3 sequence (DNA): TGCGCCAGCAGGGTTCTGCGGGAGGTGACGTATGAGCAGTACTTC. This chain uses TRBV10-1 with TRBJ2-7, with TRBD2 identical over 8 bases. V trimming: 6 bases; J trimming: 7 bases; junction bases outside the gene matches: 14. Per the germline V gene, CDR1 is WNHNN and CDR2 is SYGVQD (reference sequence). This CDR3 is 15 amino acids long.

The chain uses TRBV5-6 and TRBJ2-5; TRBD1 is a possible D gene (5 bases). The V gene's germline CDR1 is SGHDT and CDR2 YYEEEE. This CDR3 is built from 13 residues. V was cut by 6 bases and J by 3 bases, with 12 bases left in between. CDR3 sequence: CASTPQTEETQYF. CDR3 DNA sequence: TGTGCCAGCACCCCCCAGACAGAAGAGACCCAGTACTTC.

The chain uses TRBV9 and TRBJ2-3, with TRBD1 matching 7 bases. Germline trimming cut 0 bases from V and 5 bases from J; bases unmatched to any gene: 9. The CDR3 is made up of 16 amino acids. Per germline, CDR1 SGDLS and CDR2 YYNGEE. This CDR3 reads CASSVDQGGLGDTQYF. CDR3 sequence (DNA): TGTGCCAGCAGCGTAGACCAAGGGGGCCTTGGAGATACGCAGTATTTT.

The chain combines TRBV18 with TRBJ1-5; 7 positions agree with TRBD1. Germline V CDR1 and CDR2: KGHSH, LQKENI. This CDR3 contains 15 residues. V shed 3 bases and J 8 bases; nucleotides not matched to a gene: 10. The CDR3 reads CASSPPGQQGKPQHF. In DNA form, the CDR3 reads TGTGCCAGCTCACCCCCGGGACAGCAAGGGAAGCCCCAGCATTTT.

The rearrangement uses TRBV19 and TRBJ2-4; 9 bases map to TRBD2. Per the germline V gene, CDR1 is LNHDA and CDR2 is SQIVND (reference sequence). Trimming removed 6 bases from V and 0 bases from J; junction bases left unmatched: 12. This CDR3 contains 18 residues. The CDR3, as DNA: TGTGCCAGTAGCACCGGGACTAGCAGAAATATAGCCAAAAACATTCAGTACTTC. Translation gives CASSTGTSRNIAKNIQYF.

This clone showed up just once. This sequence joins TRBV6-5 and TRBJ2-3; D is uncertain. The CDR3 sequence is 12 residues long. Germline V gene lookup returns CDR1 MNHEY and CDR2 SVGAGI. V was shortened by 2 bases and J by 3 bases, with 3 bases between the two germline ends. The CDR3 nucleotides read TGTGCCAGCAGTTACCAAACAGATACGCAGTATTTT. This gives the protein CASSYQTDTQYF.

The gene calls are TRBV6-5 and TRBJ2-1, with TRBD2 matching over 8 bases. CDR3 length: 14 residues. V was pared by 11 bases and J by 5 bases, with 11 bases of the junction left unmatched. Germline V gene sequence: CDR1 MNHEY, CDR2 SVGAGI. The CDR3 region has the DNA TGTGCCGTACGCGGGGCGGGAGGAAACAATGAGCAGTTCTTC. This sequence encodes CAVRGAGGNNEQFF.

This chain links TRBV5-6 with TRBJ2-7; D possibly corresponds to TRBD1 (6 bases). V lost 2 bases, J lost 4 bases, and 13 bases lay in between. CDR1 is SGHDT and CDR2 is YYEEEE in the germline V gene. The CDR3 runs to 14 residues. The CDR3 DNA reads TGTGCCAGCAGCTTACAGGGCCGGGGTTACGAGCAGTACTTC. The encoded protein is CASSLQGRGYEQYF.

The CDR3, as DNA: TGTGCCAGCAGTCGGTGGGCAGGGGAAGAGAACTATGGCTACACCTTC. Residues: CASSRWAGEENYGYTF. The chain recombines TRBV7-9 with TRBJ1-2; D is possibly TRBD1 (6 bases). V was trimmed by 6 bases and J by 2 bases, leaving 19 bases between them. The CDR3 is made up of 16 amino acids. Looked up from germline, CDR1 is SEHNR and CDR2 is FQNEAQ (reference sequence).

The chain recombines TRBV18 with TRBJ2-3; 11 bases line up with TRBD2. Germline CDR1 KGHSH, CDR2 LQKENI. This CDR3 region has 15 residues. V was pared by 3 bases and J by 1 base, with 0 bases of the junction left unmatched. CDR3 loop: CASSPTSGGTDTQYF. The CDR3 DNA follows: TGTGCCAGCTCACCGACTAGCGGGGGCACAGATACGCAGTATTTT. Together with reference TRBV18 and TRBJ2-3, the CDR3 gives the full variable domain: NAGVMQNPRHLVRRRGQEARLRCSPMKGHSHVYWYRQLPEEGLKFMVYLQKENIIDESGMPKERFSAEFPKEGPSILRIQQVVRGDSAAYFCASSPTSGGTDTQYFGPGTRLTVL.

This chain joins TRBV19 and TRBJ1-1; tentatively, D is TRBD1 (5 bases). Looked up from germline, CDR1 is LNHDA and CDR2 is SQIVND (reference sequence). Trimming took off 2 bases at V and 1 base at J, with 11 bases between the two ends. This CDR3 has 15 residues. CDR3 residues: CASSIIGAQNTEAFF. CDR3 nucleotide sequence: TGTGCCAGTAGTATAATAGGGGCCCAGAACACTGAAGCTTTCTTT.

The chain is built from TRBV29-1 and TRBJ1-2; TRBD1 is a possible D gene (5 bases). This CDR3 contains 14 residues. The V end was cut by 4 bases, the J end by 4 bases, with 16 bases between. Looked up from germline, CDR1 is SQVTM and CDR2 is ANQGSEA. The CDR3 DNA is TGCAGCGTTGCTCGGGGGACCCTTGGCTATGGCTACACCTTC. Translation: CSVARGTLGYGYTF.

The DNA for the CDR3 is TGCAGCTTAATCGCGGGAGGGCCCGCGCAGTATTTT. Translated: CSLIAGGPAQYF. The chain is built from TRBV29-1 and TRBJ2-3; 9 nucleotides agree with TRBD2. CDR1 and CDR2 from the germline V gene are SQVTM and ANQGSEA. After removal of 8 bases from V and 10 bases from J, the junction contained 10 bases not matched to a gene. CDR3 length equals 12 residues.

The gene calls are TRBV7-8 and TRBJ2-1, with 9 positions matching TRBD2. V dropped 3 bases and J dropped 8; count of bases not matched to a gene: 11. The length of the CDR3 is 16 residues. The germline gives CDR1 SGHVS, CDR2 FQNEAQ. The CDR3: CASSLVESGRPHEQFF. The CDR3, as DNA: TGTGCCAGCAGCTTGGTGGAAAGCGGGAGGCCCCATGAGCAGTTCTTC.

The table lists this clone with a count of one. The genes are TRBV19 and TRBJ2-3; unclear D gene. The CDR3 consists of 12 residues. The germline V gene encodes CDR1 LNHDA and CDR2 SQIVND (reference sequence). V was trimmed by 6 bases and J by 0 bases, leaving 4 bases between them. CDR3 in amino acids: CASRESTDTQYF. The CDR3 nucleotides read TGTGCCAGTAGAGAGAGCACAGATACGCAGTATTTT.

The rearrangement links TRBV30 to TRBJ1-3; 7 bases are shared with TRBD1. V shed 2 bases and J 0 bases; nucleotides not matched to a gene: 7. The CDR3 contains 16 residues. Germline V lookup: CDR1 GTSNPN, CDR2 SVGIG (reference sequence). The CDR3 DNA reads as TGTGCCTGGAGTCTGACAGGGCGATCCTCTGGAAACACCATATATTTT. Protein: CAWSLTGRSSGNTIYF.